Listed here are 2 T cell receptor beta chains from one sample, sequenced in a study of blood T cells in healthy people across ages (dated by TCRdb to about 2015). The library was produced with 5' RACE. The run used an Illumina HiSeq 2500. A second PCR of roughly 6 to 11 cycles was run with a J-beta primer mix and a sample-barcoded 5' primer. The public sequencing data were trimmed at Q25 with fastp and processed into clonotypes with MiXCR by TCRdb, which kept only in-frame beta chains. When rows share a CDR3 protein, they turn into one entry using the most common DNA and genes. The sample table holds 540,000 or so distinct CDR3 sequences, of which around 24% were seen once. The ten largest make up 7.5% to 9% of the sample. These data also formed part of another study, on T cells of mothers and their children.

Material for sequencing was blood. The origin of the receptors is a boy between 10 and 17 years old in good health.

The CDR3 nucleotides are TGTGCCAGCAGCCAAGATGCAGGACCCTTAGTGGAGACCCAGTACTTC. This encodes CASSQDAGPLVETQYF. The chain has TRBV3-1 and TRBJ2-5; D remains ambiguous. The CDR3 contains 16 residues. Germline V lookup: CDR1 LGHDT, CDR2 YNNKEL (reference sequence). With 0 bases removed from V and 5 bases from J, the gap between germline ends came to 16 bases.

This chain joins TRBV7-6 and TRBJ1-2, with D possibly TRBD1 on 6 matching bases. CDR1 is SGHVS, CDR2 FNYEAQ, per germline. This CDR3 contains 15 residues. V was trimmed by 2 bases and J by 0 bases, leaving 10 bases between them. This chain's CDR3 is CASSLQQGPNYGYTF. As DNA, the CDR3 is TGTGCCAGCAGCTTACAGCAGGGGCCTAACTATGGCTACACCTTC.